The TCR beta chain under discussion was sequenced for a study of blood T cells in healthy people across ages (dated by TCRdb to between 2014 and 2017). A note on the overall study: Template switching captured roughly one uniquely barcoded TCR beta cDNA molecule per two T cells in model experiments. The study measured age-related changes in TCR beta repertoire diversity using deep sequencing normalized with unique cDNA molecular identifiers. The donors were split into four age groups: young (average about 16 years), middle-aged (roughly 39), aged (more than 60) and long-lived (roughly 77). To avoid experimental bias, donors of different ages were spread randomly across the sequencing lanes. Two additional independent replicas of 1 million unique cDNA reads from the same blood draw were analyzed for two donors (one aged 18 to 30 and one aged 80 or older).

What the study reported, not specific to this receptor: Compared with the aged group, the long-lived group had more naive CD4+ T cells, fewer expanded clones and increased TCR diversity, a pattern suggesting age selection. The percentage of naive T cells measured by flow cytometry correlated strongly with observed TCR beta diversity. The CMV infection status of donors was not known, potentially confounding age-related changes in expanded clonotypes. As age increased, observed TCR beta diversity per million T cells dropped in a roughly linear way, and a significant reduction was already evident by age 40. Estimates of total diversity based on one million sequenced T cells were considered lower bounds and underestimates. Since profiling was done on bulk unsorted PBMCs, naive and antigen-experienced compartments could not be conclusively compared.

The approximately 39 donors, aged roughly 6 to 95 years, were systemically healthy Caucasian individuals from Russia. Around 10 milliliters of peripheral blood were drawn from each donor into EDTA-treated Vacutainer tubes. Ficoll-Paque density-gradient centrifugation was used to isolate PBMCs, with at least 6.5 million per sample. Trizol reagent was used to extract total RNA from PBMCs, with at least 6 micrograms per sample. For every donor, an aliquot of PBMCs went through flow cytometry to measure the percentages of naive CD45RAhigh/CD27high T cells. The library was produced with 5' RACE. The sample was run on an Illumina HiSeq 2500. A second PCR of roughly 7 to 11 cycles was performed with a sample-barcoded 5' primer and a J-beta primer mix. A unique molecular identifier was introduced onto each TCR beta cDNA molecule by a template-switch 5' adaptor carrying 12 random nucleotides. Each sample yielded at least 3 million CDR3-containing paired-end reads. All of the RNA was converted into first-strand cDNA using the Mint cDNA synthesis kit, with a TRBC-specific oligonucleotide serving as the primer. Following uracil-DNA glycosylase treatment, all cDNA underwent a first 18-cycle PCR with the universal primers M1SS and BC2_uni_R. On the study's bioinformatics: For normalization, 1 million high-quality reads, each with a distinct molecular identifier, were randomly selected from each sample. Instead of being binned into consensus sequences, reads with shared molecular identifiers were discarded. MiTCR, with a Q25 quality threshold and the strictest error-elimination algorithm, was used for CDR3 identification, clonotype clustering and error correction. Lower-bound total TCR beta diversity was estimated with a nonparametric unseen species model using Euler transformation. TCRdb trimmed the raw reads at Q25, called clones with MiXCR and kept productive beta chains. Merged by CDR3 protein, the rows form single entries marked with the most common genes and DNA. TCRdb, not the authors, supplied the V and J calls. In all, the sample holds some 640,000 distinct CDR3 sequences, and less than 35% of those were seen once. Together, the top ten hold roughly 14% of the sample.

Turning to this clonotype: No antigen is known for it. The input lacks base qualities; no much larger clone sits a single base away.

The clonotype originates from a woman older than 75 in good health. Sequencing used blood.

The CDR3 amino acid sequence is: CASSWPLGQLNTEAFF. The DNA sequence is as follows: TGCGCCAGCAGCTGGCCCCTGGGACAGCTTAACACTGAAGCTTTCTTT. Recombination joined TRBV5-1 with TRBJ1-1, and 7 bases in between align with TRBD1. CDR1 and CDR2 (SGHRS, YFSETQ) derive from the germline V gene. The CDR3 contains 16 residues, cysteine and phenylalanine counted. The only DNA kept is the CDR3, 48 bases in frame from the first base. Ends trimmed: V by 3 bases, J by 2 bases; bases unmatched to a gene: 10.